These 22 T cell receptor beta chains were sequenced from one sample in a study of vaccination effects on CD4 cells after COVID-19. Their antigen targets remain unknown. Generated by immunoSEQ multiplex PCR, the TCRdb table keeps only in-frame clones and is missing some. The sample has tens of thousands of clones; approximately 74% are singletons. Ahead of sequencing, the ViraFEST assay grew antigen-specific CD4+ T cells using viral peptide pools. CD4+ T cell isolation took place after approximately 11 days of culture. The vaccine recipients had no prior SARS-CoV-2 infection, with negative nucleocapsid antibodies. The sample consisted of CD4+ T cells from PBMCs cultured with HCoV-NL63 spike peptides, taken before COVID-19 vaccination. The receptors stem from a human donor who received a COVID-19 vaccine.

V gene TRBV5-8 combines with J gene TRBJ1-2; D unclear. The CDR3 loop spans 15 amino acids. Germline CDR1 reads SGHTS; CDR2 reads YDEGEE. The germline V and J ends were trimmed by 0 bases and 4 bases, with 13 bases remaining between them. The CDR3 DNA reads TGTGCCAGCAGCTTGGCCTCCGGGATCCCCTATGGCTACACCTTC. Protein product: CASSLASGIPYGYTF.

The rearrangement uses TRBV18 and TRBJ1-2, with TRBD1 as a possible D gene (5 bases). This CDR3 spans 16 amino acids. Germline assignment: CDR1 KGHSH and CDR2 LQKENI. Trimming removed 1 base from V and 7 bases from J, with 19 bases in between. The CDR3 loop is CASSPQPGPSNGGYTF. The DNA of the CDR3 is TGTGCCAGCTCACCACAGCCAGGGCCTTCTAACGGTGGCTACACCTTC.

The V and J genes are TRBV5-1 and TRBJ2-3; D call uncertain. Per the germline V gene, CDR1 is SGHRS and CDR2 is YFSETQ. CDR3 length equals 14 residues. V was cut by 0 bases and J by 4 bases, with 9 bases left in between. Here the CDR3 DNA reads TGCGCCAGCAGCTTGGATGGCAGATCAGATACGCAGTATTTT. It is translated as CASSLDGRSDTQYF.

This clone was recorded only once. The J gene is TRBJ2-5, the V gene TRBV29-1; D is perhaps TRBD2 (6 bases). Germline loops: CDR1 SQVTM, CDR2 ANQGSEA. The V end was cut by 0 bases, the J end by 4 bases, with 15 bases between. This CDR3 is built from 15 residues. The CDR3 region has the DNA TGCAGCGTTGAAGATCCCCCTAGCGCTGGAGAGACCCAGTACTTC. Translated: CSVEDPPSAGETQYF.

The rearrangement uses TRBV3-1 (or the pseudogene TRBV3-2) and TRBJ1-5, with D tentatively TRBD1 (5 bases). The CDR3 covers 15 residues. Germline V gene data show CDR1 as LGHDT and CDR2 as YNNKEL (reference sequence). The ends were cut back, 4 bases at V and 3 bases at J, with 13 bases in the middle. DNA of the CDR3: TGTGCCAGCAGCCCCCGGGAGGGGTTCAATCAGCCCCAGCATTTT. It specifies CASSPREGFNQPQHF.

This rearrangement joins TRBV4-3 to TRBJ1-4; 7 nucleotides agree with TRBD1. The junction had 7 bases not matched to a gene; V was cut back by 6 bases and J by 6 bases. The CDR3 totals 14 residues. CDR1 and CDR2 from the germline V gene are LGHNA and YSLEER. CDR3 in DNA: TGCGCCAGCAGTAAGAGGGGGCGCGATGAAAAACTGTTTTTT. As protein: CASSKRGRDEKLFF.

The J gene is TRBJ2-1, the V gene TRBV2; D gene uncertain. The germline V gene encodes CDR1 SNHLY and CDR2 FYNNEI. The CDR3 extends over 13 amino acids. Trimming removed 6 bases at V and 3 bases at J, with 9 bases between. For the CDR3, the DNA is TGTGCCAGCAGCTGGACCATCTACAATGAGCAGTTCTTC. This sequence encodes CASSWTIYNEQFF.

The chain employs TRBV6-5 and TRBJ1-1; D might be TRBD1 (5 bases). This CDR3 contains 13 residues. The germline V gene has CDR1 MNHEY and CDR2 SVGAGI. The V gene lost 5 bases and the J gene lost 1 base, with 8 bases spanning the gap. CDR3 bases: TGTGCCAGCAGTCGAACAGGGAACACTGAAGCTTTCTTT. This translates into CASSRTGNTEAFF.

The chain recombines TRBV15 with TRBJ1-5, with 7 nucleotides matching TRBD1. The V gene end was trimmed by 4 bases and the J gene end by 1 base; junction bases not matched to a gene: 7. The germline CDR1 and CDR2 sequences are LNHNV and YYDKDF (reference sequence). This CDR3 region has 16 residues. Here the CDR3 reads CATSIPQGGSNQPQHF. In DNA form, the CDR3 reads TGTGCCACCAGCATACCTCAGGGGGGAAGCAATCAGCCCCAGCATTTT.

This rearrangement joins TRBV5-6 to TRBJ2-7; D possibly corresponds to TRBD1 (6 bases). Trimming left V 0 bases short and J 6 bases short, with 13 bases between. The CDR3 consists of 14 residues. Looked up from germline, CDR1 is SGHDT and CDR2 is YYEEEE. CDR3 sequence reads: CASSLAAGVSEQYV. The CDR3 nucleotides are TGTGCCAGCAGCTTGGCCGCAGGGGTGAGCGAGCAGTACGTC.

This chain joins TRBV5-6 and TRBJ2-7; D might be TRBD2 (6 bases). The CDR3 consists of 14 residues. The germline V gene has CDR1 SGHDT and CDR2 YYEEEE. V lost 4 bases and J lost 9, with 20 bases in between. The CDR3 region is CASSLGTEYGGQYV. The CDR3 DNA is TGTGCCAGCAGCCTCGGGACTGAGTACGGCGGGCAGTACGTC.

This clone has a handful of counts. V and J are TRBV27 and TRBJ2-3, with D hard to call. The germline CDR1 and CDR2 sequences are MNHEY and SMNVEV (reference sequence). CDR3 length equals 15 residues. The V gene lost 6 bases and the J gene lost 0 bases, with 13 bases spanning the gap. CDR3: CASRMLPASTDTQYF. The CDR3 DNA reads TGTGCCAGCAGAATGCTCCCAGCGAGCACAGATACGCAGTATTTT.

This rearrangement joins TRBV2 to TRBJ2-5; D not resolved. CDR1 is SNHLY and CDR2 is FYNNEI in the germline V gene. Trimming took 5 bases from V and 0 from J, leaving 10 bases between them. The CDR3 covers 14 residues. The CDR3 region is CASSQDPYQETQYF. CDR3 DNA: TGTGCCAGCAGTCAAGACCCGTACCAAGAGACCCAGTACTTC.

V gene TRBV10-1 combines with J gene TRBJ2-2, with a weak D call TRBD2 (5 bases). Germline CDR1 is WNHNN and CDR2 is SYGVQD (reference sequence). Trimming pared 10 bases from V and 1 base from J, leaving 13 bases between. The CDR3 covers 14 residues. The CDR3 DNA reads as TGCGCCACCAGAGAGGGCTGGAACACCGGGGAGCTGTTTTTT. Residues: CATREGWNTGELFF.

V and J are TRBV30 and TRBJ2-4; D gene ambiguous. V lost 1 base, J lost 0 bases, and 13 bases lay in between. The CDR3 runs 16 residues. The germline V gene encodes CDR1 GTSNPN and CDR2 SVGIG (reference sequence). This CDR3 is CAWSGPTLLAKNIQYF. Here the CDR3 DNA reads TGTGCCTGGAGTGGTCCGACACTATTAGCCAAAAACATTCAGTACTTC.

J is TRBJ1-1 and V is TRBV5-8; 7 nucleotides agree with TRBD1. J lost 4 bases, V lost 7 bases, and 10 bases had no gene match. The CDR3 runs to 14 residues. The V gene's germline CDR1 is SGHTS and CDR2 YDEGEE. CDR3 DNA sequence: TGTGCCAGCCCTACCAGGGGGGTTGTCACTGAAGCTTTCTTT. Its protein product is CASPTRGVVTEAFF.

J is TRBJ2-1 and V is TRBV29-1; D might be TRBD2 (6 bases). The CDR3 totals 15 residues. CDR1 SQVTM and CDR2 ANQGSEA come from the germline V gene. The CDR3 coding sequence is TGCAGTGTGGGAAAGGGGAGGCTAACCTACAATGAGCAGTTCTTC. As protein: CSVGKGRLTYNEQFF.

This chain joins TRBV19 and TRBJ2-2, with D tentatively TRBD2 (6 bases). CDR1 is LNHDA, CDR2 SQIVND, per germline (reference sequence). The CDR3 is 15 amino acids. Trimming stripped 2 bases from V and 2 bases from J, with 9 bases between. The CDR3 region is CASSIRRANTGELFF. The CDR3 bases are TGTGCCAGTAGTATACGGAGGGCTAACACCGGGGAGCTGTTTTTT. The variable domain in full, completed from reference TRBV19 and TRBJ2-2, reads DGGITQSPKYLFRKEGQNVTLSCEQNLNHDAMYWYRQDPGQGLRLIYYSQIVNDFQKGDIAEGYSVSREKKESFPLTVTSAQKNPTAFYLCASSIRRANTGELFFGEGSRLTVL.

This CDR3 reads CASSGQGGYAEAFF. CDR3 sequence (DNA): TGTGCCAGCAGTGGCCAGGGAGGTTACGCTGAAGCTTTCTTT. This rearrangement joins TRBV25-1 to TRBJ1-1, with D possibly being TRBD1 (5 bases). The CDR3 loop spans 14 amino acids. V was shortened by 4 bases and J by 6 bases, with 15 bases between the two germline ends. CDR1 and CDR2 from the germline V gene are MGHDK and SYGVNS.

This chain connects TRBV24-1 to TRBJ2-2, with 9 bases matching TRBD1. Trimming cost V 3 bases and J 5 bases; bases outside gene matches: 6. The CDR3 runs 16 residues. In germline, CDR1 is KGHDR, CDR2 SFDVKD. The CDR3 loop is CATSDPRTGDTGELFF. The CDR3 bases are TGTGCCACCAGTGATCCCCGGACAGGGGATACCGGGGAGCTGTTTTTT.

CDR3 bases: TGTGCCAGCAGCTGGAGGAGCTCCTACGAGCAGTACGTC. Translation: CASSWRSSYEQYV. V gene TRBV7-2 combines with J gene TRBJ2-7; perhaps TRBD2 as D (5 bases). CDR3 length: 13 amino acids. The V gene's germline CDR1 is SGHTA and CDR2 FQGNSA. V was clipped by 4 bases and J by 0 bases, with 7 bases between them.

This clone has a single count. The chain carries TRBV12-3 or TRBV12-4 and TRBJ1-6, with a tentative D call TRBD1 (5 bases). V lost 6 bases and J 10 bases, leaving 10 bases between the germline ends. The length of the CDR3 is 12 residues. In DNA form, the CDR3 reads TGTGCCAGCAGCCAGGGTTACTCACCCCTCCACTTT. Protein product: CASSQGYSPLHF.